This TCR beta chain emerged from a study of shared clonotypes between healthy human individuals. Approximately 210 ng DNA, tens of thousands of T cell genomes, went into each sorted-subset replicate PCR. Assay: immunoSEQ multiplex PCR; the TCRdb copy retains only in-frame clones and omits some. Of about 2.3 million clones in the sample, about 92% were seen once. The germline V and J ends were trimmed by 6 bases and 9 bases, with 9 bases remaining between them. The CDR3 is 11 amino acids. Per germline, CDR1 SNHLY and CDR2 FYNNEI. What was sequenced was naive CD4+ T cells from PBMCs. Specified subset: CD45RA+ positively selected. V usage is TRBV2 and J usage is TRBJ2-1; no reliable D call. The sequence derives from a man aged 18 to 30 in good health. Some clones in this sample may be carry-over from other donors' samples. The CDR3 DNA reads TGTGCCAGCAGGGCCGGAATTGAGCAGTTCTTC. This codes for CASRAGIEQFF.